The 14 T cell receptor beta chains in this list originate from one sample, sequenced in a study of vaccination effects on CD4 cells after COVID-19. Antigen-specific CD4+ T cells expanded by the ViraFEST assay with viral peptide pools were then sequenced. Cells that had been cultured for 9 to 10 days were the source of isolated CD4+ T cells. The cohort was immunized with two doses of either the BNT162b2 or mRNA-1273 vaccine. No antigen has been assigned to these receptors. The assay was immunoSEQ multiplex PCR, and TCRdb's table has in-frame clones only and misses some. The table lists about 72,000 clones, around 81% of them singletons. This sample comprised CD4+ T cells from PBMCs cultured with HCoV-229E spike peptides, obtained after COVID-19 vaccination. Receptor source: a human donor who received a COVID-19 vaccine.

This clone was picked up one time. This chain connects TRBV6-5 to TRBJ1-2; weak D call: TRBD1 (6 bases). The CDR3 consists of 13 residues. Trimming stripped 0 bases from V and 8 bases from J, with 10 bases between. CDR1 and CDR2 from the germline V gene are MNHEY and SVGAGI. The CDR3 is CASSYSQGLGYTF. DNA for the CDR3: TGTGCCAGCAGTTACTCCCAGGGGCTAGGCTACACCTTC.

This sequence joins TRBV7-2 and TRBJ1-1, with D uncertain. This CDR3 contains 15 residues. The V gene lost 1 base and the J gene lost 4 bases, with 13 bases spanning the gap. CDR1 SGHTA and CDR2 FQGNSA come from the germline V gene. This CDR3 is CASSLVPGGSTEAFF. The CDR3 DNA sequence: TGTGCCAGCAGCTTAGTTCCGGGCGGTTCCACTGAAGCTTTCTTT.

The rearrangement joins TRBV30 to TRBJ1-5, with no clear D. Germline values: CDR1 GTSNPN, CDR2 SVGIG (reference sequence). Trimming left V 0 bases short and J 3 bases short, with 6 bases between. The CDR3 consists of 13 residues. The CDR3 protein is CAWSVRVNQPQHF. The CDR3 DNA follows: TGTGCCTGGAGTGTACGAGTCAATCAGCCCCAGCATTTT. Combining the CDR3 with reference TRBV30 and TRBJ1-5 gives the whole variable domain SQTIHQWPATLVQPVGSPLSLECTVEGTSNPNLYWYRQAAGRGLQLLFYSVGIGQISSEVPQNLSASRPQDRQFILSSKKLLLSDSGFYLCAWSVRVNQPQHFGDGTRLSIL.

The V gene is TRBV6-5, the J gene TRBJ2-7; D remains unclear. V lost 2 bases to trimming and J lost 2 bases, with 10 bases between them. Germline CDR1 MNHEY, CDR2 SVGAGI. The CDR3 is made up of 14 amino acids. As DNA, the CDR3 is TGTGCCAGCAGTTACGGTACGTTAGCCTACGAGCAGTACGTC. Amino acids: CASSYGTLAYEQYV.

The CDR3 DNA sequence: TGTGCCACCAGCAGGGAAGGCGTAACTGAAGCTTTCTTT. Its protein is CATSREGVTEAFF. This chain joins TRBV15 and TRBJ1-1; no definite D call. V was pared by 3 bases and J by 5 bases, with 10 bases between. Per germline, CDR1 LNHNV and CDR2 YYDKDF (reference sequence). The CDR3 runs 13 residues.

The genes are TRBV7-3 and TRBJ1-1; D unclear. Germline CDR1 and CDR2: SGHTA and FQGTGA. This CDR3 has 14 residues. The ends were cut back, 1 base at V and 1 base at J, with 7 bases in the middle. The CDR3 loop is CASSLIPGNTEAFF. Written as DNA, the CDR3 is TGTGCCAGCAGCTTAATCCCAGGGAACACTGAAGCTTTCTTT. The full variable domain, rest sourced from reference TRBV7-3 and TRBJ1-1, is GAGVSQTPSNKVTEKGKYVELRCDPISGHTALYWYRQSLGQGPEFLIYFQGTGAADDSGLPNDRFFAVRPEGSVSTLKIQRTERGDSAVYLCASSLIPGNTEAFFGQGTRLTVV.

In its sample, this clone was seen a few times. Written as DNA, the CDR3 is TGTGCCAGCAGTTTGGCCAACCTCAACACCGGGGAGCTGTTTTTT. Encoded protein: CASSLANLNTGELFF. This chain uses TRBV28 with TRBJ2-2; D is undetermined. V lost 3 bases and J lost 2, with 10 bases in between. The CDR3 extends over 15 amino acids. Germline V gene lookup returns CDR1 MDHEN and CDR2 SYDVKM.

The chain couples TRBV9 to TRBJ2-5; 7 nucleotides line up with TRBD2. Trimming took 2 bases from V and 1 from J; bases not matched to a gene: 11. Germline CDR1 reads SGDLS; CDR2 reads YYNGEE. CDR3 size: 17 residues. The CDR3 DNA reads TGTGCCAGCAGCGTTAGGGCGGGGGTCCCATCCCAAGAGACCCAGTACTTC. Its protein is CASSVRAGVPSQETQYF.

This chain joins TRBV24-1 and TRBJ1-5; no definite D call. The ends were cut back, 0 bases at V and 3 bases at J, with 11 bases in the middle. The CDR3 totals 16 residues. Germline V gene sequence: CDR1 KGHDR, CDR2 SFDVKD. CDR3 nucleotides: TGTGCCACCAGTGATTTGAAGGAAGGGCCCAATCAGCCCCAGCATTTT. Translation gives CATSDLKEGPNQPQHF.

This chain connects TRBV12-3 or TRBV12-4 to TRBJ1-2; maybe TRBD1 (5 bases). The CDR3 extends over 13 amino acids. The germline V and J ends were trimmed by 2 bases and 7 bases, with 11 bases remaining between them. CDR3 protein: CASSLSPGGGYTF. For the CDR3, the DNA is TGTGCCAGCAGTTTATCACCGGGGGGTGGCTACACCTTC.

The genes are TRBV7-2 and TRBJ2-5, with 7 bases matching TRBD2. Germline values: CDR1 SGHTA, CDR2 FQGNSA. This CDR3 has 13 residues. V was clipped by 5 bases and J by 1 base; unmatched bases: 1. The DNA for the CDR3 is TGTGCCAGCAGCGGACTAGTCCAAGAGACCCAGTACTTC. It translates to CASSGLVQETQYF.

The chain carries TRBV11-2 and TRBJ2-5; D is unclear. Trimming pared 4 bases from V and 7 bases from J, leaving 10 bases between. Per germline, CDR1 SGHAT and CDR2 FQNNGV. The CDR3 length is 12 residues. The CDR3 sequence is CASSSPPGTQYF. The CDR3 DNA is TGTGCCAGCAGCTCCCCCCCCGGGACCCAGTACTTC. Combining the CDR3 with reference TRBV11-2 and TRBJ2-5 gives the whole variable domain EAGVAQSPRYKIIEKRQSVAFWCNPISGHATLYWYQQILGQGPKLLIQFQNNGVVDDSQLPKDRFSAERLKGVDSTLKIQPAKLEDSAVYLCASSSPPGTQYFGPGTRLLVL.

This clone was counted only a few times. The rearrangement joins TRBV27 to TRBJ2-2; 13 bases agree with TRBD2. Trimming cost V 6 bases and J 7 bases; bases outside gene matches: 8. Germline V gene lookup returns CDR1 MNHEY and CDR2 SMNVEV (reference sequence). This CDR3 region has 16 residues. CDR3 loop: CASRLLAGGPNGELFF. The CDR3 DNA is TGTGCCAGCAGGTTACTAGCGGGGGGGCCGAACGGGGAGCTGTTTTTT.

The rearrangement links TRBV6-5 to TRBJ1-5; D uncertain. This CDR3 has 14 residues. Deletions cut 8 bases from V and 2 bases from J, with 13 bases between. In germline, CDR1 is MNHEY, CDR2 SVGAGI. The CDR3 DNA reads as TGTGCCAGCGTGACGGAGAGCGGCAATCAGCCCCAGCATTTT. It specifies CASVTESGNQPQHF.